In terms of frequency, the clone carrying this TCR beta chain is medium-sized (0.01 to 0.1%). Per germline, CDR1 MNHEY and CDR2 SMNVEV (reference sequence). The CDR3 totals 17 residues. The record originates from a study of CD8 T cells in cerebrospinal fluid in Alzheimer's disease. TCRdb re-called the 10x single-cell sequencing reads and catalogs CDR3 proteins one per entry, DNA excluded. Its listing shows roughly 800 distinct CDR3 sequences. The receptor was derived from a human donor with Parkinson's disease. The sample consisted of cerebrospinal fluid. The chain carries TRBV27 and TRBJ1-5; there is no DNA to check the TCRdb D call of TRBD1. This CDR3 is CASRQGQGANSNQPQHF.